Listed below are T cell receptor beta chains from one sample, sequenced in a study of cytomegalovirus exposure and HLA in healthy donors. Only in-frame clones appear in the TCRdb table, and some are missing; sequencing was by immunoSEQ multiplex PCR. The table shows more than 45,000 clones, with about 95% occurring only once. Sequencing was done on a sample of PBMCs. These receptors were obtained from a man between 18 and 35 years old in good health and CMV-seronegative. CDR3s include the opening cysteine and the closing phenylalanine or tryptophan. D genes are given only for firm matches. Rows may omit the clone size; those that give it use once, few, many or a size class.

cdr3_nt	cdr3_aa	d_call	clone_size	v_call	j_call
TGTGCCAGCAGCGCGGACAGGGGGGGCGAGCAGTACTTC	CASSADRGGEQYF	TRBD1	.	TRBV5-6	TRBJ2-7
TGTGCCAGCAGGGAAGGCAGGAGGGGCTATAAGGATACGCAGTATTTT	CASREGRRGYKDTQYF	.	.	TRBV6-4	TRBJ2-3
TGTGCCAGCAGTTTGGGGGGGGTCAGCAATCAGCCCCAGCATTTT	CASSLGGVSNQPQHF	.	.	TRBV28	TRBJ1-5
TGTGCCAGCAGTCAACTAGCGGTCGATGAGCAGTTCTTC	CASSQLAVDEQFF	TRBD2	.	TRBV5-4	TRBJ2-1
TGTGCCAGCAGCTTCCAGATGAACACTGAAGCTTTCTTT	CASSFQMNTEAFF	.	.	TRBV7-7	TRBJ1-1
TGTGCCAGCAGCCCAACTAGCGTGGGGGTGAATGAGCAGTTCTTC	CASSPTSVGVNEQFF	TRBD2	.	TRBV7-2	TRBJ2-1
TGTGCCAGCAGTCTACAGGGGAAAGAGACCCAGTACTTC	CASSLQGKETQYF	TRBD1	.	TRBV6-1	TRBJ2-5
TGTGCCAGCAGTTTCCAAAATAGCAATCAGCCCCAGCATTTT	CASSFQNSNQPQHF	.	.	TRBV28	TRBJ1-5
TGTGCCAGCAGTGAGGACAGTCTTGGCGGGGAGACCCAGTACTTC	CASSEDSLGGETQYF	.	.	TRBV28	TRBJ2-5
TGTGCCAGCAGCTCAGGGGCTAACTATGGCTACACCTTC	CASSSGANYGYTF	.	.	TRBV5-5	TRBJ1-2
TGTGCCAGCAGTTTACCAGGCTACAGTGAAAAACTGTTTTTT	CASSLPGYSEKLFF	.	.	TRBV28	TRBJ1-4
TGTGCCAGCAGCTCTCAAGCCTCCCAAGAGACCCAGTACTTC	CASSSQASQETQYF	.	.	TRBV9	TRBJ2-5
TGTGCCAGTACCCTCGGACAGGGGGCGGCTTATAGCAATCAGCCCCAGCATTTT	CASTLGQGAAYSNQPQHF	TRBD1	.	TRBV19	TRBJ1-5
TGCGCCAGCAGCTCCCAAGGACAGGGAGCCTATGGCTACACCTTC	CASSSQGQGAYGYTF	TRBD1	.	TRBV5-1	TRBJ1-2
TGTGCCAGCAGCTTAGGACTAGCGGGAGTAGATACGCAGTATTTT	CASSLGLAGVDTQYF	TRBD2	.	TRBV7-3	TRBJ2-3
TGTGCCAGCAGCTCGGGACAGGGGTATGAGCAGTTCTTC	CASSSGQGYEQFF	TRBD1	.	TRBV7-8	TRBJ2-1
TGCGCCAGCAGCCCCGGACTAGCGGGAGTCGGCACAGATACGCAGTATTTT	CASSPGLAGVGTDTQYF	TRBD2	.	TRBV5-1	TRBJ2-3
TGTGCCAGTAGAAAGACAGGGGTCAAGGACAATGAGCAGTTCTTC	CASRKTGVKDNEQFF	TRBD1	.	TRBV19	TRBJ2-1
TGTGCCAGCACTGAGGACAGCAACTATGGCTACACCTTC	CASTEDSNYGYTF	.	.	TRBV2	TRBJ1-2
TGTGCCAGCAGCTTAATGGGGGGGCCTTCCTCCTACGAGCAGTACTTC	CASSLMGGPSSYEQYF	.	.	TRBV7-2	TRBJ2-7
TGCGCCAGCAGCCAACTAGCGGGAGAGACCCAGTACTTC	CASSQLAGETQYF	TRBD2	.	TRBV4-1	TRBJ2-5
TGCGCCAGCAGTGTGAGAGCGGGCCCCCAAGAGACCCAGTACTTC	CASSVRAGPQETQYF	.	once	TRBV10-2	TRBJ2-5
TGTGCCAGCAGTTTATGGGACACCACTTTTCGTGAGCAGTACTTC	CASSLWDTTFREQYF	.	.	TRBV28	TRBJ2-7
TGTGCCTGGAGCTACTCGGGGGGCCCCTATGGCTACACCTTC	CAWSYSGGPYGYTF	.	.	TRBV30	TRBJ1-2
TGTGCCAGCAGCCTCCGGGACAGGGGGAGAGATACGCAGTATTTT	CASSLRDRGRDTQYF	TRBD1	.	TRBV7-2	TRBJ2-3
TGTGCCAGCTCACCACAAACTGTCTACGAGCAGTACTTC	CASSPQTVYEQYF	.	once	TRBV18	TRBJ2-7
TGCAGGCCCCAACCAGGAAGCTACACCTTC	CRPQPGSYTF	.	.	TRBV20-1	TRBJ1-2
TGTGCCAGCATCTCCGACAGGGGGCGCCAAGTCGTTGAAGCTTTCTTT	CASISDRGRQVVEAFF	TRBD1	.	TRBV6-6	TRBJ1-1
TGTGCCAGCAGTCATGGGCAAGCGGGAGGGCCCGACTACAATGAGCAGTTCTTC	CASSHGQAGGPDYNEQFF	TRBD2	.	TRBV11-3	TRBJ2-1
TGTGCCATCAAAGACAGGGCTGGAAACACCATATATTTT	CAIKDRAGNTIYF	TRBD1	once	TRBV6-1	TRBJ1-3
TGTGCCAGCAGCCTCTCCCCCGAGCAGTTCTTC	CASSLSPEQFF	.	once	TRBV7-2	TRBJ2-1
TGTGCCACCCCCCCCCACAGCGAGACCCAGTACTTC	CATPPHSETQYF	.	.	TRBV27	TRBJ2-5
TGTGCCAGCAGCCAACAGACCTATGGCTACACCTTC	CASSQQTYGYTF	.	once	TRBV5-5	TRBJ1-2
TGCGCCAGCAGCCAAGGACTAGCGGGAGGGGGCACAGATACGCAGTATTTT	CASSQGLAGGGTDTQYF	TRBD2	.	TRBV4-1	TRBJ2-3
TGTGCCAGCAGCCAAGATTCCGTCAGTTTAGGCTACACCTTC	CASSQDSVSLGYTF	.	.	TRBV4-2	TRBJ1-2
TGTGCCAGCAGTGAGGGGGCGGGCACTGAAGCTTTCTTT	CASSEGAGTEAFF	.	.	TRBV6-4	TRBJ1-1
TGTGCCATCCGTGGGCCCTTGGGGGCTAGCTCCTACGAGCAGTACTTC	CAIRGPLGASSYEQYF	.	.	TRBV10-3	TRBJ2-7
TGTGCCAGCAGTCCAACAGGGGCTGTCACCGGGGAGCTGTTTTTT	CASSPTGAVTGELFF	TRBD1	once	TRBV25-1	TRBJ2-2
TGTGCCAGCAGCCCGGGACAGGGTGGGCAAGAGACCCAGTACTTC	CASSPGQGGQETQYF	TRBD1	.	TRBV5-8	TRBJ2-5
TGTGCCAGCAGTGAAATAGGGGGTTTCAGCAATCAGCCCCAGCATTTT	CASSEIGGFSNQPQHF	.	few	TRBV6-1	TRBJ1-5
TGCGCCAGCAGCACGGCCTCGGACAGGAACTATGGCTACACCTTC	CASSTASDRNYGYTF	TRBD1	.	TRBV4-1	TRBJ1-2
TGTGCCAGCAGCAAACAGCGGGGCACTGAAGCTTTCTTT	CASSKQRGTEAFF	.	once	TRBV7-2	TRBJ1-1
TGTGCCACCAGCAGAGATGGGGGGGTTGTCTATGGCTACACCTTC	CATSRDGGVVYGYTF	.	once	TRBV15	TRBJ1-2
TGTGCCAGCGTGGCTAGCGGGAGTGATACGCAGTATTTT	CASVASGSDTQYF	TRBD2	.	TRBV14	TRBJ2-3
TGTGCCAGCAGCTTGGTTAGACAGGGAGTAACTAATGAAAAACTGTTTTTT	CASSLVRQGVTNEKLFF	TRBD1	.	TRBV5-5	TRBJ1-4
TGTGCCAGCATATCAGGGAGGGATGAAAAACTGTTTTTT	CASISGRDEKLFF	.	.	TRBV6-1	TRBJ1-4
TGTGCCAGCAGCTACGGACAGGAGAGTTACGAGCAGTACTTC	CASSYGQESYEQYF	TRBD1	.	TRBV11-3	TRBJ2-7